The sequence of this TCR beta chain was determined in a study of blood T cell repertoires in COVID-19 (TCRdb year 2020). General notes on the study: Samples covering the acute and convalescent phases of COVID-19 were provided by collaborators in the United States, Italy and Spain. The prospective study material was composed of cDNA or gDNA derived from T cells, B-cell-depleted T cells, or PBMCs. The dataset comprised deeply sampled blood TCRbeta repertoires from subjects exposed to, actively infected with, or recovered from COVID-19. The repertoires were released in a freely available public database intended as a resource for research on the immune response to SARS-CoV-2. The samples were drawn from two sources: the first 160 participants of the ongoing ImmuneRACE study, and 1,254 subjects contributed by 6 global collaborators. Nearly every sample came with metadata listing a de-identified subject ID, COVID-19 status, age in years and sex. Where available, HLA class I and class II types were taken from metadata supplied by the sample provider and were not determined by assay-based typing.

In the case of this clone: What antigen it recognizes has not been identified. No base-level quality is on record; no much larger clone is a single base apart.

The CDR3 measures 13 amino acids from cysteine to phenylalanine. CDR3 DNA only is kept here, 39 bases in frame from base 1. Looking up the germline V gene yields CDR1 SGHTA and CDR2 FQGTGA. V is reduced by 5 bases and J by 0 bases, leaving a spacing of 4 bases between them. TCRbeta CDR3 regions were amplified from genomic DNA using the immunoSEQ Assay, a bias-controlled multiplex PCR. Concerning the study's data processing: The number of nucleated cells in each sample was estimated from the amplification of reference gene primers within the assay. To quantify the absolute abundance of each unique TCRbeta CDR3 rearrangement, sequence reads were collapsed and filtered. Productive Simpson clonality was computed per sample as the square root of Simpson's diversity index over productive rearrangements. The table was pulled from immuneACCESS by TCRdb, which kept in-frame rearrangements only. Such tables lose some clones; where checked, under half of the loss comes from unresolved V genes, and the rest has no known cause. V, J and clone size were drawn from that table, and D and trimming were deduced from the DNA. Here the sample has 150,000 to 200,000 clones; more than 70% occur a single time. 6% of the sample belongs to the ten largest clones.

Participants in the prospective study were aged about 18 to 89 years, lived in over 20 United States geographic areas, and enrolled through a virtual design. In the prospective study, participants were assigned to cohorts based on the clinical history participants reported in a screening survey and a study questionnaire. Recovered participants in ImmuneRACE Cohort 3 were defined by two consecutive negative NP/OP PCR tests, clearance by a healthcare professional, or resolution of symptoms. In the prospective study, whole blood, serum and a nasopharyngeal or oropharyngeal swab were collected from each participant by mobile phlebotomists. Participants in the prospective study had the option to provide additional blood draws and questionnaires over a 2-month period. Prospective study blood samples were shipped either frozen or at room temperature before DNA extraction. Here is what the overall study found, with its caveats: The amount of clinical and demographic metadata varied by source and participant and was provided uncurated.

The specimen sequenced was PBMCs or T cells enriched from blood (not recorded which). The chain joins TRBV7-3 to TRBJ2-2; no D gene is confidently identified. The sequence derives from a man aged 40-55 years who had recovered from COVID-19. The sequenced DNA is TGTGCCAGCAGCCCGGCGAACACCGGGGAGCTGTTTTTT. This gives the protein CASSPANTGELFF.